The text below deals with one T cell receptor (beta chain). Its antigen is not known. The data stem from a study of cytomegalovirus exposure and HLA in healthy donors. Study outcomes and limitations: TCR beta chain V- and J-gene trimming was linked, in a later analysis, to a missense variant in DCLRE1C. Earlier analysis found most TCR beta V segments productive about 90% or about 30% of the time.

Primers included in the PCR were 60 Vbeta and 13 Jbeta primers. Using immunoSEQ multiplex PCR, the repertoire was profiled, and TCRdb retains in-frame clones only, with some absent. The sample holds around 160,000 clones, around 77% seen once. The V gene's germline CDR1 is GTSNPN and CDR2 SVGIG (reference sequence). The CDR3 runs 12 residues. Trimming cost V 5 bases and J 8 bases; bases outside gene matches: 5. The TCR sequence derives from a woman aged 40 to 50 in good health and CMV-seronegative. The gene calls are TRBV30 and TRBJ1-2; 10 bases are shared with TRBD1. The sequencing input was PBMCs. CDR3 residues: CAWGTGDRGYTF. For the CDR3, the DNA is TGTGCCTGGGGGACAGGGGACAGAGGCTACACCTTC.